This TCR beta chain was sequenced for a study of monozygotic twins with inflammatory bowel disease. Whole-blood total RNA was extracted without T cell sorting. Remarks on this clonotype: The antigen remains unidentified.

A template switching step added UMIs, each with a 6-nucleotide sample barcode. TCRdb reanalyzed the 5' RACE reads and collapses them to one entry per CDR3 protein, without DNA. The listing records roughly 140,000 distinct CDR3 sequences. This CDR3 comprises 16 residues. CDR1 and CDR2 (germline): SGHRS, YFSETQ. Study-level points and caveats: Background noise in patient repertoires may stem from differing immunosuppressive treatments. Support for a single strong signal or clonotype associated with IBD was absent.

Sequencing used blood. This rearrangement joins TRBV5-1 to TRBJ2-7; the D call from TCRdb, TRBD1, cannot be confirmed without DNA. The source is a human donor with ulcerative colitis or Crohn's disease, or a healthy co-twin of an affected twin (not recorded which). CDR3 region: CASSLAGGQGSYEQYF.